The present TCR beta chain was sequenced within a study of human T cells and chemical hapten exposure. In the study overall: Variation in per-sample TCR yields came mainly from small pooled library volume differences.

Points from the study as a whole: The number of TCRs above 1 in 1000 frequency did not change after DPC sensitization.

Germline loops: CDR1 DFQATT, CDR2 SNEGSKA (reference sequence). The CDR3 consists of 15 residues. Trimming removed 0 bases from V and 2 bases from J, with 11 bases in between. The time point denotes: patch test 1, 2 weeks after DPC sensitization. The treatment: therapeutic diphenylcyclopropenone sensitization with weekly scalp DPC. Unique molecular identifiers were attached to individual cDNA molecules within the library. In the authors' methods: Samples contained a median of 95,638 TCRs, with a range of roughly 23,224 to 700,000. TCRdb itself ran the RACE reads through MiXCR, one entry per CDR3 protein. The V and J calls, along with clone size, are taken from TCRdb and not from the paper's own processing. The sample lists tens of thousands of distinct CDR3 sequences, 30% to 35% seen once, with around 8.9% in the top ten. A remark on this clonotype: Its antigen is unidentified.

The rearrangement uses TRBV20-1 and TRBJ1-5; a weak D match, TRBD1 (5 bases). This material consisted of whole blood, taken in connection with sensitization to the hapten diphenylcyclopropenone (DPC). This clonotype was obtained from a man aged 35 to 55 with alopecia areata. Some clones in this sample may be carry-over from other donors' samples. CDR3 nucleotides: TGCAGTGCTAGAGATCTAGGGGCGCGCAATCAGCCCCAGCATTTT. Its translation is CSARDLGARNQPQHF.